The rows below give T cell receptor beta chains drawn from one sample of a study of T cells expressing NK-cell markers. With the 5' RACE reads reprocessed, TCRdb shows one record per CDR3 protein and no DNA. The sample's table shows about 160,000 distinct CDR3 sequences. Sequencing used blood T cells: a sorted CD56 or NKG2C T cell subset, CD4+ or CD8+ T cells, or bulk PBMC T cells (not recorded which). The source of these receptors is a woman aged 18 to 75 in good health. Both conserved end residues are part of each CDR3. The listing skips clone size in some rows; elsewhere it reads once, few, many or a size class.

v_call: TRBV6-2/TRBV6-3
j_call: TRBJ1-4
clone_size: .
cdr3_aa: CASSYRMTGRTNEKLFF

v_call: TRBV6-1
j_call: TRBJ2-7
clone_size: .
cdr3_aa: CASSAGGFPNEQYF

v_call: TRBV24-1
j_call: TRBJ2-3
clone_size: medium-sized
cdr3_aa: CATSDSGQETDTQYF

v_call: TRBV15
j_call: TRBJ2-3
clone_size: .
cdr3_aa: CATAKEPSGDTQYF

v_call: TRBV5-1
j_call: TRBJ1-2
clone_size: .
cdr3_aa: CASSLEGRGLDGYTF

v_call: TRBV7-2
j_call: TRBJ1-2
clone_size: .
cdr3_aa: CASSPTAGRSYGYTF

v_call: TRBV27
j_call: TRBJ2-7
clone_size: .
cdr3_aa: CASRSYRTGHYEQYF

v_call: TRBV27
j_call: TRBJ1-1
clone_size: .
cdr3_aa: CASSTRTGSYTEAFF

v_call: TRBV12-3/TRBV12-4
j_call: TRBJ1-5
clone_size: .
cdr3_aa: CASSSGQGANQPQHF

v_call: TRBV7-9
j_call: TRBJ1-2
clone_size: .
cdr3_aa: CASSHNQGGYTF

v_call: TRBV27
j_call: TRBJ2-1
clone_size: .
cdr3_aa: CASSFWGQGNEQFF

v_call: TRBV24-1
j_call: TRBJ2-5
clone_size: .
cdr3_aa: CATSDRTGSETQYF

v_call: TRBV15
j_call: TRBJ1-3
clone_size: .
cdr3_aa: CATSRGSGNTIYF

v_call: TRBV4-1
j_call: TRBJ1-4
clone_size: .
cdr3_aa: CASSQDWYQPSTGRENEKLFF

v_call: TRBV20-1
j_call: TRBJ2-7
clone_size: .
cdr3_aa: CSAKGGRRIYEQYF

v_call: TRBV7-2
j_call: TRBJ2-3
clone_size: .
cdr3_aa: CASRTTRTRGDTQYF

v_call: TRBV5-1
j_call: TRBJ2-6
clone_size: .
cdr3_aa: CASSLEGAAYVLTF

v_call: TRBV24-1
j_call: TRBJ2-7
clone_size: .
cdr3_aa: CATSEGVSASSYEQYF

v_call: TRBV29-1
j_call: TRBJ1-5
clone_size: .
cdr3_aa: CSVAEVGVDQPQHF

v_call: TRBV5-1
j_call: TRBJ1-5
clone_size: .
cdr3_aa: CASSLFPTGLSNQPQHF

v_call: TRBV18
j_call: TRBJ1-6
clone_size: .
cdr3_aa: CASSTGTDNSPLHF

v_call: TRBV2
j_call: TRBJ1-1
clone_size: .
cdr3_aa: CASAGSRNTEAFF

v_call: TRBV20-1
j_call: TRBJ1-4
clone_size: .
cdr3_aa: CSATVGQDNEKLFF

v_call: TRBV18
j_call: TRBJ2-7
clone_size: .
cdr3_aa: CASSPPWSNLGRSYYEQYF

v_call: TRBV24-1
j_call: TRBJ2-2
clone_size: .
cdr3_aa: CATRATKAEFTGELFF

v_call: TRBV5-1
j_call: TRBJ2-5
clone_size: .
cdr3_aa: CASSLGPFRGTSDYFQETQYF

v_call: TRBV12-3/TRBV12-4
j_call: TRBJ2-2
clone_size: .
cdr3_aa: CASSGTTTGELFF

v_call: TRBV27
j_call: TRBJ2-7
clone_size: .
cdr3_aa: CASSLDRNTYEQYF

v_call: TRBV7-2
j_call: TRBJ1-5
clone_size: .
cdr3_aa: CASSLGEGGQPQHF

v_call: TRBV29-1
j_call: TRBJ2-7
clone_size: .
cdr3_aa: CSVGQAYEQYF

v_call: TRBV20-1
j_call: TRBJ2-1
clone_size: .
cdr3_aa: CSARDGGASGNEQFF

v_call: TRBV27
j_call: TRBJ1-2
clone_size: .
cdr3_aa: CASSPQNPLQGEGGYTF

v_call: TRBV20-1
j_call: TRBJ2-7
clone_size: .
cdr3_aa: CSARAGTGGYEQYF

v_call: TRBV28
j_call: TRBJ2-3
clone_size: .
cdr3_aa: CASSSSGGAVTQYF

v_call: TRBV27
j_call: TRBJ1-1
clone_size: .
cdr3_aa: CASSLYFRGWAFF

v_call: TRBV5-1
j_call: TRBJ2-4
clone_size: .
cdr3_aa: CASSLGQAVNIQYF

v_call: TRBV10-3
j_call: TRBJ2-2
clone_size: .
cdr3_aa: CAIRGRGTENTGELFF

v_call: TRBV20-1
j_call: TRBJ2-1
clone_size: .
cdr3_aa: CSAYASGSLYEQFF

v_call: TRBV5-1
j_call: TRBJ1-3
clone_size: .
cdr3_aa: CASSARPVSGNTIYF

v_call: TRBV7-8
j_call: TRBJ2-2
clone_size: .
cdr3_aa: CASSLDSTTGELFF

v_call: TRBV5-1
j_call: TRBJ2-7
clone_size: .
cdr3_aa: CASSLGEGRDLTEQYF

v_call: TRBV15
j_call: TRBJ2-2
clone_size: .
cdr3_aa: CATSRESRGELFF

v_call: TRBV5-1
j_call: TRBJ1-5
clone_size: .
cdr3_aa: CASSLQGAVDQPQHF